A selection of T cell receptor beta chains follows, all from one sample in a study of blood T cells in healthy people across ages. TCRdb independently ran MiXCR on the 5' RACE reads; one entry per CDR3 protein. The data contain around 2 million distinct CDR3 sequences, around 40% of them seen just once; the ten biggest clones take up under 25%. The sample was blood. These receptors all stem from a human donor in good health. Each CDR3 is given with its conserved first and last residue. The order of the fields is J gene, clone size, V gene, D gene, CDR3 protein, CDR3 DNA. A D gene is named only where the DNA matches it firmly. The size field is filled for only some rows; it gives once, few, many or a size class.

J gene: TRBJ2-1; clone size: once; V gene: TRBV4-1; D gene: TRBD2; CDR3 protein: CASSQAGGGLSYNEQFF; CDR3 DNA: TGCGCCAGCAGCCAAGCCGGGGGGGGGTTGTCCTACAATGAGCAGTTCTTC
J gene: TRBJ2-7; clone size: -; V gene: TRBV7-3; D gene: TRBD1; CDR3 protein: CASSTGVGEQYF; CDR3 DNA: TGTGCCAGCAGCACAGGGGTGGGCGAGCAGTACTTC
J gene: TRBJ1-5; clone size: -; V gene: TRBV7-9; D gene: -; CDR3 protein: CASSLESRDQPQHF; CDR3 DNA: TGTGCCAGCAGCTTGGAGTCGCGTGATCAGCCCCAGCATTTT
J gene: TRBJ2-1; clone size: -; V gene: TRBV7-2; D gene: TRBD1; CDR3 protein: CASSSLPGTGSSYNEQVF; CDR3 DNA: TGTGCCAGCAGCTCTCTCCCCGGGACAGGGTCTTCATACAATGAGCAGGTCTTC
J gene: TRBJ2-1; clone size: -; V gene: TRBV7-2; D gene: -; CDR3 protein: CASSLGLAIQQFF; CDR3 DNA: TGTGCCAGCAGCTTAGGTCTAGCCATCCAGCAGTTCTTC
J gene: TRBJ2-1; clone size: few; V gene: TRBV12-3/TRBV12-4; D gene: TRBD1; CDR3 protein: CASSLGTGNYNEQFF; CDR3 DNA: TGTGCCAGCAGTTTGGGGACAGGCAACTACAATGAGCAGTTCTTC
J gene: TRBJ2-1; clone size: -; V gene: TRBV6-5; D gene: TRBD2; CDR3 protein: CASSYGGTSGYNEQFF; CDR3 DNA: TGTGCCAGCAGTTACGGTGGGACTAGCGGATACAATGAGCAGTTCTTC
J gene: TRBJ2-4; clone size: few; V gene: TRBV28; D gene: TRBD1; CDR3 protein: CASSLSQKTGAWDIQYF; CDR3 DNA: TGTGCCAGCAGCCTAAGCCAAAAAACAGGGGCATGGGACATTCAGTACTTC
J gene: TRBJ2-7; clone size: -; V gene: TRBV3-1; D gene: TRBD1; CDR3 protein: CASSQEGWTGNYEQYF; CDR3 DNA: TGTGCCAGCAGCCAAGAAGGCTGGACAGGGAACTACGAGCAGTACTTC
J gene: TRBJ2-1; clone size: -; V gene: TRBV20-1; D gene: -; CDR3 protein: CSALGRGANEQFF; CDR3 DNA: TGCAGTGCCCTGGGACGAGGGGCCAATGAGCAGTTCTTC
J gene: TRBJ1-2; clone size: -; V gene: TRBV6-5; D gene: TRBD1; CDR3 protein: CASSYSGQGGMNYGHTF; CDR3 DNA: TGTGCCAGCAGTTACTCGGGTCAGGGGGGCATGAACTATGGCCACACCTTC
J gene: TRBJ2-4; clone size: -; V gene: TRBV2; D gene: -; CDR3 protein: CASSSPRYNEQYF; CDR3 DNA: TGTGCCAGCAGTTCTCCTAGATACAATGAGCAGTACTTC
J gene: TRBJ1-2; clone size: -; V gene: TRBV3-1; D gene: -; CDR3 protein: CASSQSGKGGYTF; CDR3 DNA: TGTGCCAGCAGCCAATCCGGGAAGGGTGGCTACACCTTC
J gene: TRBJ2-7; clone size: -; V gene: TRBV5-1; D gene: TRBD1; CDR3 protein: CASGLGGQGASEQYF; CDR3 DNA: TGCGCCAGCGGCTTGGGGGGACAGGGGGCGTCCGAGCAGTACTTC
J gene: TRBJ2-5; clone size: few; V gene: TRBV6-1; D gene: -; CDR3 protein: CVSSRLDGQETQYF; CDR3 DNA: TGTGTCAGCAGTCGCTTGGATGGTCAAGAGACCCAGTACTTC
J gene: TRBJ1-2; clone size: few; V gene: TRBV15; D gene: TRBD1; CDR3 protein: CATSRAKTSGGDGYTF; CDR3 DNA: TGTGCCACCAGCAGAGCCAAAACGTCAGGGGGCGATGGCTACACCTTC
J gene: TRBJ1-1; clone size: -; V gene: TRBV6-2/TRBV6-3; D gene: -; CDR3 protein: CASSQAGVATEAFF; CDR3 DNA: TGTGCCAGCAGTCAGGCAGGGGTCGCCACTGAAGCTTTCTTT
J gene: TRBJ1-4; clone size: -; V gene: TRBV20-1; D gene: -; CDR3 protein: CSARALRGLLNEKLFF; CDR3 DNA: TGCAGTGCTAGGGCTCTCCGGGGGTTGCTTAATGAAAAACTGTTTTTT
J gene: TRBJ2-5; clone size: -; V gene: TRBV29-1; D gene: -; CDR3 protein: CSALQAGEQYF; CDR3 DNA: TGCAGCGCGTTACAGGCTGGGGAGCAGTACTTC
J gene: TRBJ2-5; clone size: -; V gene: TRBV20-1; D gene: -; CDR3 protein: CCASDYRKETQYF; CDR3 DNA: TGCTGTGCTAGCGATTACAGAAAAGAGACCCAGTACTTC
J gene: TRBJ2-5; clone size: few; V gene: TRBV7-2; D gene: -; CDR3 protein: CASSLGFRSKPQETQYF; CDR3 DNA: TGTGCCAGCAGCTTAGGTTTTAGGTCGAAACCTCAAGAGACCCAGTACTTC
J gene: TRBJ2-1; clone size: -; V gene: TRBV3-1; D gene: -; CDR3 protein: CASSRPGTAAYNEQFF; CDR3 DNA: TGTGCCAGCAGTCGCCCAGGGACGGCCGCCTACAATGAGCAGTTCTTC
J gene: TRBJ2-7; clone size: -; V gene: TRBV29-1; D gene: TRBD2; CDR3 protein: CSVGGSGGWYEQYF; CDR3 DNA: TGCAGCGTGGGAGGTTCGGGGGGATGGTACGAGCAGTACTTC
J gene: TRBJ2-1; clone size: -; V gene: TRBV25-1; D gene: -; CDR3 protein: CAGSWGLDYNEQFF; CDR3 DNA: TGTGCCGGCAGCTGGGGGCTAGACTACAATGAGCAGTTCTTC
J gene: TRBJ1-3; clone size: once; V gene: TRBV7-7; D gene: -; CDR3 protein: CASSRGAPTSGNTIYF; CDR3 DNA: TGTGCTAGCAGCCGCGGGGCTCCCACCTCTGGAAACACCATATATTTT
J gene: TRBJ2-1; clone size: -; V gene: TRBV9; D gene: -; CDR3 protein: CASSVGGASSYNEQFF; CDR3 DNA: TGTGCCAGCAGCGTTGGGGGGGCTAGCTCCTACAATGAGCAGTTCTTC
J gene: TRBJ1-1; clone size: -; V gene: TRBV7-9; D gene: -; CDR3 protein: CASKKGGIMSTEAFF; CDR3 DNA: TGTGCCAGCAAAAAGGGGGGGATTATGAGCACTGAAGCTTTCTTT
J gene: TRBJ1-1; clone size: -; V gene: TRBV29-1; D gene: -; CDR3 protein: CSVEPLAFF; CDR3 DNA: TGCAGCGTTGAGCCCCTTGCTTTCTTT
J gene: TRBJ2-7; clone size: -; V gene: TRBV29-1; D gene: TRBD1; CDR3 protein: CSVSESDRSYEQYF; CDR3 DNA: TGCAGCGTGTCTGAATCGGACAGGAGCTACGAGCAGTACTTC
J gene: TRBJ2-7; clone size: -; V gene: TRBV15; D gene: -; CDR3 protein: CATSTFAASYEQYF; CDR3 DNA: TGTGCCACCAGCACTTTCGCAGCCTCCTACGAGCAGTACTTC
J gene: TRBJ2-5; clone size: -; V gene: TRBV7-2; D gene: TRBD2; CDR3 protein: CASSLVAGSVRGEQYF; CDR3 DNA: TGTGCCAGCAGCTTAGTAGCGGGCTCGGTACGGGGGGAGCAGTACTTC
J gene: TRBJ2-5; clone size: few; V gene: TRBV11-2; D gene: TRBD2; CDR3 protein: CASTHPVGGQETQYF; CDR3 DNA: TGTGCCAGCACCCACCCTGTGGGGGGGCAAGAGACCCAGTACTTC
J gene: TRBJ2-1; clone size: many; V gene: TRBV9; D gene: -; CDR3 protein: CASSATLAVREQFF; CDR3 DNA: TGTGCCAGCAGCGCCACATTAGCGGTACGTGAGCAGTTCTTC
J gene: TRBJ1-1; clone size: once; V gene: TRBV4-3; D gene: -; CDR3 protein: CASSQDLRSSTEAFF; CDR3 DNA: TGCGCCAGCAGCCAAGATTTGCGGTCTTCCACTGAAGCTTTCTTT
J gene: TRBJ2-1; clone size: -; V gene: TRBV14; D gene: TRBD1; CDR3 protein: CASSQTTGGGFEQFF; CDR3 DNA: TGTGCCAGCAGCCAAACCACAGGGGGCGGGTTTGAGCAGTTCTTC
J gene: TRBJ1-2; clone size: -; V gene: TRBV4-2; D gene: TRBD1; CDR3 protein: CASSASTGGRGYTF; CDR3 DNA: TGTGCCAGCAGCGCCAGCACAGGGGGACGGGGCTACACCTTC
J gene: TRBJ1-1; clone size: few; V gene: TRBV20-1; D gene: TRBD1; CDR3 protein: CSAREPGGGGTEAFF; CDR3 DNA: TGCAGTGCTAGAGAGCCAGGGGGCGGGGGCACTGAAGCTTTCTTT
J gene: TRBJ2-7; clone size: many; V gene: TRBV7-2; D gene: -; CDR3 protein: CASSLVSGDEQYF; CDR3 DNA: TGTGCCAGCAGCCTGGTTTCGGGCGACGAGCAGTACTTC
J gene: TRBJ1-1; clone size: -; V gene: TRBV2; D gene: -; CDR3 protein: CASSFFGGRVAFF; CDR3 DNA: TGTGCCAGCAGTTTCTTCGGGGGCAGGGTGGCTTTCTTT
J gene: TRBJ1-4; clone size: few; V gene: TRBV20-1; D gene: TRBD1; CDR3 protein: CSARGTGAEKLFF; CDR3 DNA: TGCAGTGCTAGAGGGACAGGGGCTGAAAAACTGTTTTTT
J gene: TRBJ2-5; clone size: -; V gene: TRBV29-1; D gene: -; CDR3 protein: CSVENVGGETRYF; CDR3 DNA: TGCAGCGTTGAAAACGTTGGGGGAGAGACCCGGTACTTC
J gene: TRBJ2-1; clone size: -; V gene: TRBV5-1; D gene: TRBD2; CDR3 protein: CASSQGTSDEQFF; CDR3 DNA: TGCGCCAGCAGCCAGGGGACTAGCGATGAGCAGTTCTTC
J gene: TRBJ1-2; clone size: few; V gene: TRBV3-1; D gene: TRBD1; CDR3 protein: CASSQGEGARGYTF; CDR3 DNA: TGTGCCAGCAGCCAAGGGGAGGGGGCGAGAGGCTACACCTTC
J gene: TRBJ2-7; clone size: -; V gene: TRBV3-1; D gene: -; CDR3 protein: CASSQVFEAPSDEQYF; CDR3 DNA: TGTGCCAGCAGCCAAGTTTTCGAGGCGCCCTCCGACGAGCAGTACTTC
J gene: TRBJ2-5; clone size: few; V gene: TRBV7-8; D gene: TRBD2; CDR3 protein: CASTRLAGVGETQYF; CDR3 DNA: TGTGCCAGCACCAGACTAGCGGGGGTCGGAGAGACCCAGTACTTC
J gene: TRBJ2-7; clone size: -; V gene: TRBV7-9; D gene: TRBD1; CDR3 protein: CASSQPRGQGCEQYF; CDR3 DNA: TGTGCCAGCAGCCAGCCACGGGGACAGGGCTGCGAGCAGTACTTC
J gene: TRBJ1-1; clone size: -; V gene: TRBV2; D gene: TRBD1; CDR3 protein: CASRGRGLNTEAFF; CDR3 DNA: TGTGCCAGCAGGGGGAGGGGGCTGAACACTGAAGCTTTCTTT
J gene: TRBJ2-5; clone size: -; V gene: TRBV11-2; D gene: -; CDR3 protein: CASSLSKGETQYF; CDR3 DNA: TGTGCCAGCAGCTTGAGTAAGGGAGAGACCCAGTACTTC
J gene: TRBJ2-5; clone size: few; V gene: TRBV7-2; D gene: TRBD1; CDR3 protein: CASSSRGQGAYQETQYF; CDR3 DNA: TGTGCCAGCAGCTCCCGTGGTCAGGGGGCTTATCAAGAGACCCAGTACTTC
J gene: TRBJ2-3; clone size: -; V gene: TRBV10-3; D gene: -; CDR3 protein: CASVPRQVTDTQYF; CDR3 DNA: TGTGCCTCAGTCCCCCGTCAGGTGACAGATACGCAGTATTTT
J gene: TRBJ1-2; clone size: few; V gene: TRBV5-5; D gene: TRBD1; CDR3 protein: CASSWGTGQPWGYTF; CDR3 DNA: TGTGCCAGCAGCTGGGGGACAGGCCAGCCCTGGGGCTACACCTTC
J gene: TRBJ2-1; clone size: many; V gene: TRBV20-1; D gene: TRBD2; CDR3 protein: CSATGLAEQFF; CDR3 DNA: TGCAGTGCCACTGGACTAGCGGAGCAGTTCTTC
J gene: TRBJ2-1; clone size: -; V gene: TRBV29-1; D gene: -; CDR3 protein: CSAESSGNEQFF; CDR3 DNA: TGCAGCGCTGAGTCCTCAGGTAATGAGCAGTTCTTC